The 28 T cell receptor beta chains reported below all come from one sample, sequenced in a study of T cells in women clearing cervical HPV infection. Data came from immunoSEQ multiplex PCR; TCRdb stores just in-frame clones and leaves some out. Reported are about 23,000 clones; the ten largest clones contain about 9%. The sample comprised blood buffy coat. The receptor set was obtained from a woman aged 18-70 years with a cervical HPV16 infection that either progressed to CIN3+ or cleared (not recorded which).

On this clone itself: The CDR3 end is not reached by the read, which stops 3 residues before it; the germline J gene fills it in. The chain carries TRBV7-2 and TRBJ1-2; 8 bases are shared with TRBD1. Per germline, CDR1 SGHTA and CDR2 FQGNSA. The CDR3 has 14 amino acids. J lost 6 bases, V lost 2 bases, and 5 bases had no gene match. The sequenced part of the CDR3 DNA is TGTGCCAGCAGCTTAAACAGGGGGAGGAATGGC. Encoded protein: CASSLNRGRNG. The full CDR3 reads CASSLNRGRNGYTF. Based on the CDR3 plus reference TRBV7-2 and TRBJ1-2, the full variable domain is GAGVSQSPSNKVTEKGKDVELRCDPISGHTALYWYRQSLGQGLEFLIYFQGNSAPDKSGLPSDRFSAERTGGSVSTLTIQRTQQEDSAVYLCASSLNRGRNGYTFGSGTRLTVV.

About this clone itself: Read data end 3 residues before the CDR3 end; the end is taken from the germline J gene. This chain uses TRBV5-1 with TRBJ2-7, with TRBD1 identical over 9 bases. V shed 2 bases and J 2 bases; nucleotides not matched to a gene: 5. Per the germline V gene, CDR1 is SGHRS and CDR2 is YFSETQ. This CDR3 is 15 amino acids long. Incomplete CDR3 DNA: TGCGCCAGCAGCTTCACGGGACAGGGTGCCTACGAG. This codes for CASSFTGQGAYE. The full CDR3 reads CASSFTGQGAYEQYF.

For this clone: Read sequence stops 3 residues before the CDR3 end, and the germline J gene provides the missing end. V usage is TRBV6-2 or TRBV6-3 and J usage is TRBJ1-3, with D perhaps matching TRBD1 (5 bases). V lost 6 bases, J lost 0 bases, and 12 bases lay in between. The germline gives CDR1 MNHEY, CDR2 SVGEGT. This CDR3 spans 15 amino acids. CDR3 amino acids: CASRITGFSGNTIYF. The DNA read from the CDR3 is TGTGCCAGCAGGATTACAGGATTCTCTGGAAACACC.

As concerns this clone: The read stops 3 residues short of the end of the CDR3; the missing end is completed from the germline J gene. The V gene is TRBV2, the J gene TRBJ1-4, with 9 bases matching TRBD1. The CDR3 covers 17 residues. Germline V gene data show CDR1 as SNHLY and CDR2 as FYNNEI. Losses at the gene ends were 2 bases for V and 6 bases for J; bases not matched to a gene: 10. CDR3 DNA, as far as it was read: TGTGCCAGCAGTGAAATGGGGGGGAGACAGGGGGATGAAAAA. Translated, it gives CASSEMGGRQGDEK. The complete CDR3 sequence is CASSEMGGRQGDEKLFF.

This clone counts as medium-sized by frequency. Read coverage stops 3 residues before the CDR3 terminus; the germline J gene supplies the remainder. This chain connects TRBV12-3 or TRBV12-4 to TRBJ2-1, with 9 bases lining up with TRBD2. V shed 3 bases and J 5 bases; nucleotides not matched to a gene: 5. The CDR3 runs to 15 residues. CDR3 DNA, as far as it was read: TGTGCCAGCAGTTTGAGCGGGAGGCACCACAATGAG. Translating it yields CASSLSGRHHNE. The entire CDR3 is CASSLSGRHHNEQFF.

CDR3 sequence: CASSSSGGADQYF. The covered CDR3 bases are TGTGCCAGCAGCAGTAGCGGGGGGGCCGAT. The chain combines TRBV7-2 with TRBJ2-4; the match to TRBD2 covers 11 bases. The sequenced fragment ends 3 residues before the CDR3 boundary, so the rest is inferred from the germline J gene. Germline V gene sequence: CDR1 SGHTA, CDR2 FQGNSA. This CDR3 comprises 13 residues.

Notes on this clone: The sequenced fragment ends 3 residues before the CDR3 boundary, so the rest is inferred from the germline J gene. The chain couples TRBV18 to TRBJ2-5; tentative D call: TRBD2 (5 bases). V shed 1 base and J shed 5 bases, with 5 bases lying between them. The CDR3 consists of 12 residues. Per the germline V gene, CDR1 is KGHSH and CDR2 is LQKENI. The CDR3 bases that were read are TGTGCCAGCTCACCACGAGGGGAGACC. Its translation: CASSPRGET. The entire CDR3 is CASSPRGETQYF.

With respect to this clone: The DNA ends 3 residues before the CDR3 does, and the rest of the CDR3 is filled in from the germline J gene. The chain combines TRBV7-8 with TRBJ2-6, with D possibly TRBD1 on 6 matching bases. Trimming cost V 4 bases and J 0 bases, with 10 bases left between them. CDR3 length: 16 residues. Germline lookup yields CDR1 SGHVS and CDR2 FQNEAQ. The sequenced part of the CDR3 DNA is TGTGCCAGCAGCTCGCAGGGGCCCTCTGGGGCCAACGTC. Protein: CASSSQGPSGANV. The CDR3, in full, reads CASSSQGPSGANVLTF. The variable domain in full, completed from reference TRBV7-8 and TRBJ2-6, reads GAGVSQSPRYKVAKRGQDVALRCDPISGHVSLFWYQQALGQGPEFLTYFQNEAQLDKSGLPSDRFFAERPEGSVSTLKIQRTQQEDSAVYLCASSSQGPSGANVLTFGAGSRLTVL.

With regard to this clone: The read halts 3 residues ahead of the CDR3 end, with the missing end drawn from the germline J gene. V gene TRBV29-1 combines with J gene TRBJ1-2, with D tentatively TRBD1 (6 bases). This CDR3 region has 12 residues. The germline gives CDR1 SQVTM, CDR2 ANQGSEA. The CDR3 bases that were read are TGCAGCGTTGGCGGGGGCTTTCATGAC. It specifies CSVGGGFHD. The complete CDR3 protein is CSVGGGFHDYTF.

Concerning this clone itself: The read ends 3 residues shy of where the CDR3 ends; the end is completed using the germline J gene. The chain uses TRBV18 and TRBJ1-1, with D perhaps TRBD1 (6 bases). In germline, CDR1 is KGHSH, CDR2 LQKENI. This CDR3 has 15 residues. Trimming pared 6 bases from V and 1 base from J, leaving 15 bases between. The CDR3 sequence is CASSRTTTGNTEAFF. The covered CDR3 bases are TGTGCCAGCTCCCGTACAACGACAGGGAACACTGAA.

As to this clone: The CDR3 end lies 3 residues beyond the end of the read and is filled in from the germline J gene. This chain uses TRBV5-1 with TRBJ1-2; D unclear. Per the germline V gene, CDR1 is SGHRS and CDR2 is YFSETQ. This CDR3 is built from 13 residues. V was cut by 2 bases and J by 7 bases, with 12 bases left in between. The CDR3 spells CASSFGGLSGYTF. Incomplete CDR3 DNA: TGCGCCAGCAGCTTCGGTGGTCTGAGTGGC. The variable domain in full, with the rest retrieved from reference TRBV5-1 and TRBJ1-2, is KAGVTQTPRYLIKTRGQQVTLSCSPISGHRSVSWYQQTPGQGLQFLFEYFSETQRNKGNFPGRFSGRQFSNSRSEMNVSTLELGDSALYLCASSFGGLSGYTFGSGTRLTVV.

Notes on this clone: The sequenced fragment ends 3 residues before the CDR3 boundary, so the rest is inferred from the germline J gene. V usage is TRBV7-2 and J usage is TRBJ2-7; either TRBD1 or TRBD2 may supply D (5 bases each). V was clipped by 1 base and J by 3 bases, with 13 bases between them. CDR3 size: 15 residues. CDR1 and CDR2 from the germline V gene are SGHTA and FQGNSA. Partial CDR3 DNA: TGTGCCAGCAGCTTAGGAGGGGTGCAGATCTACGAG. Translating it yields CASSLGGVQIYE. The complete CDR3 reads CASSLGGVQIYEQYF.

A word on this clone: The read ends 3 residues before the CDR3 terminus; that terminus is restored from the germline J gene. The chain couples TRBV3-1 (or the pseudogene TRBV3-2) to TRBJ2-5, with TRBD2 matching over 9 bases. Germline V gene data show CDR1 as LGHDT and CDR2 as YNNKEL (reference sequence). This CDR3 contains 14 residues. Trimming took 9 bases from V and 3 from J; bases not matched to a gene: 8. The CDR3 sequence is CASLSGGLKETQYF. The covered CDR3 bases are TGTGCCAGTCTGAGCGGGGGGCTAAAAGAGACC.

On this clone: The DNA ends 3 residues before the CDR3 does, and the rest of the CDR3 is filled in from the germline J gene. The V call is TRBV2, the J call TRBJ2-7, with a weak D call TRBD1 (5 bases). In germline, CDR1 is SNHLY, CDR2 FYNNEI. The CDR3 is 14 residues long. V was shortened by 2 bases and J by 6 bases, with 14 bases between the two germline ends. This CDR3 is CASSEFGQGSEQYF. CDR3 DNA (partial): TGTGCCAGCAGTGAATTTGGCCAGGGTAGCGAG.

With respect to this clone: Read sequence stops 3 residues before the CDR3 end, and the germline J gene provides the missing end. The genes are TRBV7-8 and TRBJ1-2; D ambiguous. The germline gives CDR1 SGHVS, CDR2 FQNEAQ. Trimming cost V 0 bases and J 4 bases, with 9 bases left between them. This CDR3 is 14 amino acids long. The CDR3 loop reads CASSLAQSGYGYTF. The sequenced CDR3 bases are TGTGCCAGCAGCTTAGCACAGTCAGGCTATGGC.

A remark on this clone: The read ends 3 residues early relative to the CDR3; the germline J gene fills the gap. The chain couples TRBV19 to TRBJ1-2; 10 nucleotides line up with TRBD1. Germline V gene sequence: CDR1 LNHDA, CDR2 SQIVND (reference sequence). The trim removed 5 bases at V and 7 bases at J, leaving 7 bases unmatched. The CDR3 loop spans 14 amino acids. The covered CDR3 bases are TGTGCCAGTAGTCCCGGGACAGGGGCCTTTGGC. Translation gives CASSPGTGAFG. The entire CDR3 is CASSPGTGAFGYTF.

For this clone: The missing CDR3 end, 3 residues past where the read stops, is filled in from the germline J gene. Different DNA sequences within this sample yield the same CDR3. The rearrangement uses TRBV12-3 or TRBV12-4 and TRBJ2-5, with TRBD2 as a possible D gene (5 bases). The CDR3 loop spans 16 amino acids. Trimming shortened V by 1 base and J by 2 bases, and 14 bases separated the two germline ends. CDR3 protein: CASSLGLAPSQETQYF. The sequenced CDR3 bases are TGTGCCAGCAGTTTAGGGCTAGCTCCTTCTCAAGAGACC.

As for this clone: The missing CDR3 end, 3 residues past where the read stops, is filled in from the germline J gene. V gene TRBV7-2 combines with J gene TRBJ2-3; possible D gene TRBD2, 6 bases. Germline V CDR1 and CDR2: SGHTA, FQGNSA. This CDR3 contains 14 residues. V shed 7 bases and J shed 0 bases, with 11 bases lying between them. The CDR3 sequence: CASTPGVSTDTQYF. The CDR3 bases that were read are TGTGCCAGCACCCCGGGGGTGAGCACAGATACG.

The CDR3 sequence is CASNVRGQGSDEQFF. CDR3 DNA, as far as it was read: TGTGCCAGCAACGTGAGGGGACAGGGAAGTGATGAG. The J gene is TRBJ2-1, the V gene TRBV12-3 or TRBV12-4, with TRBD1 matching over 9 bases. With the read ending 3 residues before the CDR3 end, the germline J gene is used to fill in that end. This CDR3 comprises 15 residues. Losses at the gene ends were 7 bases for V and 8 bases for J; bases not matched to a gene: 12.

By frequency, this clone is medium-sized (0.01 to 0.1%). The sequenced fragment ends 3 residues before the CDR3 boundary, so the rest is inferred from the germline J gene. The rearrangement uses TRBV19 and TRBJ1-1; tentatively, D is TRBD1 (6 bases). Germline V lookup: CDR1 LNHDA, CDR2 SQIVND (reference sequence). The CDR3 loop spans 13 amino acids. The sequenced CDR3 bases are TGTGCCAGTAGTATATACAGGGCGGGCGAA. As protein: CASSIYRAGE. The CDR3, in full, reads CASSIYRAGEAFF.

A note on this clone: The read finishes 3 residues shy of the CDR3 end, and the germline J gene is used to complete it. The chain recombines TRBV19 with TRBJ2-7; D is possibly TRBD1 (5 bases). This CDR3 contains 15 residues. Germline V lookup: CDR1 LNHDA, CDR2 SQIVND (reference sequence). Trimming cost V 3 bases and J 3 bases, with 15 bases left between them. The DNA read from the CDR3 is TGTGCCAGTAGTATCCAAACAGGTTCCCTCTACGAG. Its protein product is CASSIQTGSLYE. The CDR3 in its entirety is CASSIQTGSLYEQYF.

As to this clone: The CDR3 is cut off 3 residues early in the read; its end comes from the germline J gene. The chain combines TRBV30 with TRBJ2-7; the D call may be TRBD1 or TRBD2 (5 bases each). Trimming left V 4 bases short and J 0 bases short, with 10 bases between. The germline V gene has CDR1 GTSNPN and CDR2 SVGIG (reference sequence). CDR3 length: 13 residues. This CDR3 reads CAWTSGSSYEQYF. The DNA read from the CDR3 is TGTGCCTGGACTTCAGGGAGCTCCTACGAG.

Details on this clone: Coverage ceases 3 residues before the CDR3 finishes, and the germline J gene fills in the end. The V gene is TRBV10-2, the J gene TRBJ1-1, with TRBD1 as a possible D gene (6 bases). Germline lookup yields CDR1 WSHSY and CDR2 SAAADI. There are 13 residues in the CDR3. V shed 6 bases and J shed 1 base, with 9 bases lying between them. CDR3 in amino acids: CASSYRENTEAFF. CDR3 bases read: TGCGCCAGCAGCTACAGGGAGAACACTGAA.

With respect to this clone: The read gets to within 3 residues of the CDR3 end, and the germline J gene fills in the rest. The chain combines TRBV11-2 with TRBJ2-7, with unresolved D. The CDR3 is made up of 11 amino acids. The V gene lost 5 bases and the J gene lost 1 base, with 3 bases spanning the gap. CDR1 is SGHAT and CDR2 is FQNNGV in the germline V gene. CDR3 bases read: TGTGCCAGCAGCCCGTCCTACGAG. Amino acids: CASSPSYE. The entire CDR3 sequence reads CASSPSYEQYF.

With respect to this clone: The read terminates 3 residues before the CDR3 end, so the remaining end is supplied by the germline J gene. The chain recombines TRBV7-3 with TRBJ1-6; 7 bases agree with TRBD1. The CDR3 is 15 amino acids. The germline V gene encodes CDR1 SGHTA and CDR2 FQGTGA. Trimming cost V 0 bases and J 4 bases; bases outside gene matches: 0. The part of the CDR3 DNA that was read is TGTGCCAGCAGCTTAACGGGACAGTATAATTCACCC. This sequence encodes CASSLTGQYNSP. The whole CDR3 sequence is CASSLTGQYNSPLHF.

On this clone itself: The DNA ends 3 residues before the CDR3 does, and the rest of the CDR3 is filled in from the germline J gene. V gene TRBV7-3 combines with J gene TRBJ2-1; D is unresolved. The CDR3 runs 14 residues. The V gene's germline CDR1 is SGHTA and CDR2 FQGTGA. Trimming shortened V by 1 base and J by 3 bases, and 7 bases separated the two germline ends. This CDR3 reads CASSLMADYNEQFF. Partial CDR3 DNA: TGTGCCAGCAGCTTAATGGCGGACTACAATGAG.

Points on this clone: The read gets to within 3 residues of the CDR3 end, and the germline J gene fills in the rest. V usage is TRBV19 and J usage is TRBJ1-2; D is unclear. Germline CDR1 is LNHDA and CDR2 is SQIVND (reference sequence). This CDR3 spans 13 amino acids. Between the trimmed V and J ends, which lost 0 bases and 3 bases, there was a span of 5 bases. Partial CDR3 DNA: TGTGCCAGTAGTATAGATCTATACTATGGC. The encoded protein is CASSIDLYYG. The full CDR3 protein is CASSIDLYYGYTF.

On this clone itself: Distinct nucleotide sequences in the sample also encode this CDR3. The CDR3 reads CASSPGGGGTEAFF. The CDR3 bases that were read are TGTGCCAGCTCACCAGGGGGGGGAGGCACTGAA. V is TRBV18 and J is TRBJ1-1; TRBD1 is a possible D gene (5 bases). The missing CDR3 end, 3 residues past where the read stops, is filled in from the germline J gene. From germline, CDR1 is KGHSH and CDR2 LQKENI. This CDR3 contains 14 residues. The V gene lost 2 bases and the J gene lost 4 bases, with 11 bases spanning the gap.